The rows below give T cell receptor beta chains drawn from one sample of a study of blood T cell repertoires in COVID-19. This table comes from immunoSEQ multiplex PCR, and its TCRdb copy is limited to in-frame clones, with some not included. The sample carries about 150,000 clones, 84% recorded once. Sequenced input: peripheral blood. Receptor source: a woman aged 45-60 years in a cohort sampled during active or convalescent COVID-19. CDR3s leave out the opening cysteine and the closing phenylalanine or tryptophan. Fields, in order: D gene, V gene, clone size, J gene, CDR3 protein. A D gene is named only where the DNA matches it firmly. The size field is filled for only some rows; it gives once, few, many or a size class.

-	TRBV24-1	-	TRBJ2-5	ATSEPGLGPEETQY
-	TRBV7-3	once	TRBJ1-2	ASSFDSNYGYT
-	TRBV6-5	-	TRBJ2-7	ASSPGQSAREQY
TRBD2	TRBV24-1	-	TRBJ2-1	ATHVCSGDLSNEQF
-	TRBV6-6	-	TRBJ1-1	ASFPRGWNTEAF
-	TRBV27	once	TRBJ1-3	ASSRLTGTGNTIY
-	TRBV3-1/TRBV3-2	-	TRBJ1-1	ASSPQGRRTEAF
-	TRBV6-5	-	TRBJ2-3	ASSYDYPPDTQY
TRBD1	TRBV27	-	TRBJ1-2	ASQSAGTGGYGYT
-	TRBV5-5	-	TRBJ2-7	ASSSLDSYEQY
-	TRBV12-3/TRBV12-4	-	TRBJ2-7	ASSPTGATEQY
-	TRBV6-5	-	TRBJ1-5	ASSPDSVGQPQH
TRBD1	TRBV7-9	-	TRBJ2-5	ASSLGDRGGETQY
-	TRBV9	-	TRBJ2-7	ASSVSGTTSYEQY
TRBD1	TRBV7-2	-	TRBJ1-5	ASSWGTGSNQPQH
TRBD1	TRBV4-1	-	TRBJ2-1	ASSQYLTGGDEQF
TRBD1	TRBV27	-	TRBJ1-6	ASSLVTGGFNSPLH
-	TRBV5-5	-	TRBJ1-5	ASSFYIGESNQPQH
-	TRBV6-1	-	TRBJ1-1	ASSEDRGITEAF
TRBD1	TRBV6-1	once	TRBJ1-1	ASSRDRPSTEAF
TRBD1	TRBV9	-	TRBJ2-2	ASSGYSGTETGELF
TRBD1	TRBV11-2	-	TRBJ1-6	ASRDQGARNSPLH
-	TRBV14	-	TRBJ1-6	ASSQGLGAGLNSPLH
-	TRBV11-3	-	TRBJ2-1	ASSLVFSSYNEQF
TRBD1	TRBV12-5	few	TRBJ2-7	ASGPSRDRVYEQY
TRBD2	TRBV6-5	once	TRBJ2-1	ASSSGVAGDNEQF
TRBD2	TRBV6-5	-	TRBJ2-1	ASRTSGRPDEQF